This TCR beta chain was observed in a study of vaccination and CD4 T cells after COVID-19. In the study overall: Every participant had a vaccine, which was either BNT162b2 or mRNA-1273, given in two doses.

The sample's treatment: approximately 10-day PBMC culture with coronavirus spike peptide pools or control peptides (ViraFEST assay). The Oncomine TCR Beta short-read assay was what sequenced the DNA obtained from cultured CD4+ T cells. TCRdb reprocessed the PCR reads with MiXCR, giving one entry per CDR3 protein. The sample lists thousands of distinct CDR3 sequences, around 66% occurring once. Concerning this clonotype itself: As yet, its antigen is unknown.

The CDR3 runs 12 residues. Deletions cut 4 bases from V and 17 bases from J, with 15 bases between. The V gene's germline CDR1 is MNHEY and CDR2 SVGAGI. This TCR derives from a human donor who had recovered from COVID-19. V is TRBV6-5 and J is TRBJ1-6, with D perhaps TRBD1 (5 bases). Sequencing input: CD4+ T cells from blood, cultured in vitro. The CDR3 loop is CASSSWGGRVHF. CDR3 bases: TGTGCCAGCAGTTCGTGGGGCGGTAGGGTCCACTTT.